The sequence of this T cell receptor beta chain was determined in a study of blood T cell repertoires in COVID-19. Everyone who took part was roughly 18 to 89 years old, and they came from about two dozen US areas. Cohort 3 donors were reported recovered after two negative PCRs, clearance, or symptom resolution. The protocol was immunoSEQ multiplex PCR, while the TCRdb copy is restricted to in-frame clones and leaves out a portion. The sample shows a few hundred thousand clones, around 81% of them seen only once. The CDR3 has 12 residues. Germline values: CDR1 SGHVS, CDR2 FQNEAQ. V lost 5 bases, J lost 9 bases, and 11 bases lay in between. This clone was counted between two and nine times.

Sequencing was performed on PBMCs or T cells enriched from blood (not recorded which). The V call is TRBV7-8, the J call TRBJ1-5; D is ambiguous. The TCR was taken from a man aged 45 to 65 who had recovered from COVID-19. CDR3 nucleotide sequence: TGTGCCAGCAGCCCGCACAGCCGGCCCCAGCATTTT. It yields the protein CASSPHSRPQHF.